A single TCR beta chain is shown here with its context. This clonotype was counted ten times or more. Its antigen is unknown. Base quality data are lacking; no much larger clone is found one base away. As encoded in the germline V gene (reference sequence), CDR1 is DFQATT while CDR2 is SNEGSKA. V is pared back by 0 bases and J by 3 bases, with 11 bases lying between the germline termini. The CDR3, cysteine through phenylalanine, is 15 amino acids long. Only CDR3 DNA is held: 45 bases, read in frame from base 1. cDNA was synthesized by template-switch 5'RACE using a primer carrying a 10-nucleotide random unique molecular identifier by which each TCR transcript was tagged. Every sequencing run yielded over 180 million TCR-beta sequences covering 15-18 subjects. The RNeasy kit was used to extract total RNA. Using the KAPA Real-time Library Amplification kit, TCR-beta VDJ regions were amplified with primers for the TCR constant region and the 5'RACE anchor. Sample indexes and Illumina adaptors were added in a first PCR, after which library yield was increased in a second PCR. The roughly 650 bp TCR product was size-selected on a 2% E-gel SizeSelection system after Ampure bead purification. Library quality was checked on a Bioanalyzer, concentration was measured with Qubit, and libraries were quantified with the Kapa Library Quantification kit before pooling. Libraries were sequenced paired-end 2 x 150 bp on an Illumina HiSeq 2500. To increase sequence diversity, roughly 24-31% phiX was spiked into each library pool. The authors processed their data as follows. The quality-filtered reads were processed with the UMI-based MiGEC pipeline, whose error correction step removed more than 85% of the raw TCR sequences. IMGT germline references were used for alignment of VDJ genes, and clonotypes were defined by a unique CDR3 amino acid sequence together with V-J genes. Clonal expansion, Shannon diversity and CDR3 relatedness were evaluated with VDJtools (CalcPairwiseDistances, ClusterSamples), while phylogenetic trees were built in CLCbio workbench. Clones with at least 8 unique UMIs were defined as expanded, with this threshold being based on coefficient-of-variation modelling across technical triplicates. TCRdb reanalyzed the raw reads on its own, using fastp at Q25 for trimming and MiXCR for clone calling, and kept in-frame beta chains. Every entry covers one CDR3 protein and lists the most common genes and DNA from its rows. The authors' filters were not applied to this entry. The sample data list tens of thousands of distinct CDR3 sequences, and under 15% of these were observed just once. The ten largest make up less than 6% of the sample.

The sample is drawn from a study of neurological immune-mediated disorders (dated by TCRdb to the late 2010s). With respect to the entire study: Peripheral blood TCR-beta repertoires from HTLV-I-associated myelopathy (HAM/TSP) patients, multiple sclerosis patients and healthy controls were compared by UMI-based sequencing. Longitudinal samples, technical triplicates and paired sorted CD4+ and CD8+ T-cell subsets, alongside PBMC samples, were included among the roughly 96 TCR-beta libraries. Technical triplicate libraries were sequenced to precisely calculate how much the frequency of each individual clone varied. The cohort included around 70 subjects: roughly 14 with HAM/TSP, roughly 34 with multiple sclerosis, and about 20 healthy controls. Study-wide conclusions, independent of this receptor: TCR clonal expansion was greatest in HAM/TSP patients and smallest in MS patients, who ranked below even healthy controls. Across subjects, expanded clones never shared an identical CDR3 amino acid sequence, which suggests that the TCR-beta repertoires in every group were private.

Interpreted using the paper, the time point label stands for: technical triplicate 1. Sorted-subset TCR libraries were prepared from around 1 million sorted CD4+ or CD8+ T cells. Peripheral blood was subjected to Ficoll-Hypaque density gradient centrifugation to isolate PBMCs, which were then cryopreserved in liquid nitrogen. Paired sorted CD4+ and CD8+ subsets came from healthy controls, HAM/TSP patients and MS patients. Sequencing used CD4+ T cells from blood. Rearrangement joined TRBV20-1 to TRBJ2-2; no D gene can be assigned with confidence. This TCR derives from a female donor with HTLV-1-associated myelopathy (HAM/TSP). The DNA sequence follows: TGCAGTGCTAGAGATGTCGACCACTACACCGGGGAGCTGTTTTTT. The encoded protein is CSARDVDHYTGELFF.